Presented here are 6 T cell receptor beta chains from one specimen sequenced in a study of memory CD4+ T cells and cytomegalovirus serostatus. Assay used: immunoSEQ multiplex PCR; TCRdb lists only in-frame clones, some missing. The sample holds 45,000 to 60,000 clones; roughly 72% are singletons and the top ten take less than 1.5%. Single viable CD3+CD4+CD8-CD45RO+ cells were sorted as the memory CD4+ T cells. Sequenced: memory CD4+ T cells from blood. These receptors came from an adult in good health and CMV-seropositive.

This clone turned up a few times. The chain has TRBV11-2 and TRBJ2-5; D tentatively reads TRBD1 or TRBD2 (5 bases each). This CDR3 comprises 16 residues. V was shortened by 5 bases and J by 4 bases, with 20 bases between the two germline ends. Germline lookup yields CDR1 SGHAT and CDR2 FQNNGV. CDR3 sequence (DNA): TGTGCCAGCAGCGGGGACGTGGGCAGGGCATTAGAGACCCAGTACTTC. Its protein is CASSGDVGRALETQYF.

The chain links TRBV5-5 to TRBJ2-2; a weak D match, TRBD2 (6 bases). This CDR3 comprises 13 residues. V was pared by 2 bases and J by 5 bases, with 7 bases between. The V gene's germline CDR1 is SGHKS and CDR2 YYEKEE (reference sequence). The CDR3 coding sequence is TGTGCCAGCAGCTTCGGGGGAACCGGGGAGCTGTTTTTT. Protein: CASSFGGTGELFF. Variable domain in full (rest from reference TRBV5-5 and TRBJ2-2): DAGVTQSPTHLIKTRGQQVTLRCSPISGHKSVSWYQQVLGQGPQFIFQYYEKEERGRGNFPDRFSARQFPNYSSELNVNALLLGDSALYLCASSFGGTGELFFGEGSRLTVL.

The V gene is TRBV5-1, the J gene TRBJ2-3; D might be TRBD2 (5 bases). The CDR3 runs 15 residues. The germline gives CDR1 SGHRS, CDR2 YFSETQ. Trimming pared 0 bases from V and 5 bases from J, leaving 13 bases between. The CDR3 sequence is CASSLAAGGGDTQYF. CDR3 DNA: TGCGCCAGCAGCTTGGCCGCCGGCGGAGGAGATACGCAGTATTTT.

The chain is built from TRBV6-6 and TRBJ2-2; D assignment may be TRBD1 or TRBD2 (6 bases each). V gave up 10 bases and J gave up 6 bases, with 15 bases separating them. The CDR3 length is 13 residues. Per germline, CDR1 MNHNY and CDR2 SVGAGI (reference sequence). CDR3 protein: CATTTRGPGELFF. Written as DNA, the CDR3 is TGTGCCACCACCACTCGGGGGCCCGGGGAGCTGTTTTTT.

This clone was detected only a few times. The genes are TRBV18 and TRBJ1-2; D is ambiguous. Germline V gene data show CDR1 as KGHSH and CDR2 as LQKENI. The CDR3 sequence is 16 residues long. Between the trimmed V and J ends, which lost 3 bases and 0 bases, there was a span of 14 bases. The CDR3 DNA sequence: TGTGCCAGCTCACCCACCAGTATGGCTTCTAACTATGGCTACACCTTC. It translates to CASSPTSMASNYGYTF.

The chain links TRBV6-6 to TRBJ1-6; D not certain. Trimming shortened V by 0 bases and J by 7 bases, and 10 bases separated the two germline ends. CDR3 length: 15 amino acids. Per germline, CDR1 MNHNY and CDR2 SVGAGI (reference sequence). CDR3 residues: CASSYSVTGNSPLHF. The DNA for the CDR3 is TGTGCCAGCAGTTACTCGGTAACGGGAAATTCACCCCTCCACTTT.